This T cell receptor beta chain was identified during a study of breast tumors, draining lymph nodes, adjacent tissues. Study-wide results and limits: The lymph node origin of tumor T cells was framed as consistent with a hypothesis, not demonstrated.

This clonotype was seen once. Its antigen is undetermined. CDR1 and CDR2 from the germline V gene are KGHDR and SFDVKD. The CDR3 consists of 14 residues. The V gene end was trimmed by 5 bases and the J gene end by 3 bases; junction bases not matched to a gene: 2. Samples came from axillary lymph nodes draining the breast cancer. A single record per CDR3 protein comes from TCRdb applying MiXCR to the multiplex PCR reads. The data contain 150,000 to 200,000 distinct CDR3 sequences, 30% to 35% of them singletons. The chain combines TRBV24-1 with TRBJ2-7; 11 nucleotides line up with TRBD2. This receptor was obtained from a female donor with breast cancer. Some clones in this sample may be carry-over from other donors' samples. The sample comprised axillary lymph node tissue. CDR3 DNA sequence: TGTGCCACCAGTGCCCTAGCGGGAGGCTACGAGCAGTACTTC. Protein: CATSALAGGYEQYF.